The subject of this entry is one TCR beta chain. There are many counts of this clone. Its antigen is currently not known. Per-base qualities were not stored, and no clone one base away is much larger. TRB sequencing was run on genomic DNA with either the immunoSEQ assay at survey resolution or the hsTCRB kit. The paper's data handling went like this. The immunoSEQ software handled the initial read processing, while the LymphoSeq R package was used for the repertoire analyses. Clonality was calculated as 1 minus normalized Shannon entropy, and the Gini coefficient was also calculated for each TRB dataset. To infer phenotypes in unsorted samples, TRB sequences from sorted subsets of the recipient or donor were mapped onto the unsorted samples of the same recipient. TCRdb mirrors the immuneACCESS table, restricted to in-frame sequences. Some clones are absent from its copies; in checked studies, under half trace to an unresolved V gene, and the reason for the others is unknown. The D gene and trimming were derived from the DNA, and the V and J assignments and clone size from that table. This sample holds around 44,000 clones in total, without any singletons. About 2.5% of the sample rests with the top ten.

These data belong to a study of T cells after posttransplantation cyclophosphamide (dated by TCRdb to about 2016). The study in broad terms: The study tracked T cell repertoire reconstitution by TRB sequencing after myeloablative bone marrow transplantation using posttransplantation cyclophosphamide as GVHD prophylaxis. Because TRA and TRB clonality correlated tightly in 8 to 10 samples, the subsequent TCR analyses were limited to TRB only. Blood from all 34 PTCy patients who had 1-year posttransplant specimens underwent TRB sequencing. Up to 3 additional blood samples from 2 to 5.2 years after transplant were also TRB-sequenced in 3 patients, as was pretransplant blood from a handful of patients. Public TRB sequences were searched against a database of over 3,000 sequences associated with responses to pathogens, tumor antigens, self-antigens and alloantigens. Antigen receptor sequencing was done on samples from around 32 PTCy-treated patients and from over 15 related bone marrow donors of those patients. General study outcomes and caveats: The TRB repertoires of T cells infiltrating skin or GI tract showed only limited overlap with the TRB repertoires of T cells in blood. Donor-recipient similarity was low at 1-2 months but increased during the first year, and donor CD8+ memory clones often dominated later blood repertoires. Across some 45 patients, TRB clonality was highly associated with recipient CMV seropositivity and CMV reactivation, and PTCy diversity was similar to diversity in CNI/methotrexate controls.

From the germline V gene, CDR1 is SNHLY and CDR2 is FYNNEI. The CDR3 runs 15 residues from the cysteine to the phenylalanine. Just CDR3 DNA is preserved here, 45 bases in frame from base 1. At the junction V is shortened by 7 bases and J by 0 bases, with 10 bases in between. Peripheral blood samples were provided by related bone marrow donors on the day of marrow donation. Mononuclear cells from peripheral blood and bone marrow were separated by Ficoll-Hypaque density centrifugation and then cryopreserved. This receptor was identified in a man between 40 and 49 years old in good health, CMV-negative, and a related stem cell transplant donor. The V and J segments used are TRBV2 and TRBJ2-6; TRBD1 is possibly the D segment (5 matching bases). Sequencing input: PBMCs. The CDR3 region: CASKGPRSGANVLTF. The DNA reads TGTGCCAGCAAGGGGCCGCGCTCTGGGGCCAACGTCCTGACTTTC.